The 3 T cell receptor beta chains below come from one sample, sequenced in a study of blood T cell repertoires in COVID-19. Only in-frame clones appear in the TCRdb table, and some are missing; sequencing was by immunoSEQ multiplex PCR. The profile shows 55,000 to 90,000 clones, about 86% of them singletons. Sequences were obtained from peripheral blood. The receptors shown here come from a man aged 70-80 years with active COVID-19.

The CDR3 DNA is TGTGCCAGCAGCCCAAGGGACAGGGAGACTGAAGCTTTCTTT. Translation gives CASSPRDRETEAFF. J is TRBJ1-1 and V is TRBV7-3; 9 bases fit TRBD1. Trimming took 5 bases from V and 5 from J; bases not matched to a gene: 6. Germline values: CDR1 SGHTA, CDR2 FQGTGA. The CDR3 is 14 amino acids.

The V gene is TRBV27, the J gene TRBJ2-2, with 14 bases identical to TRBD2. Unmatched junction bases numbered 7, after V lost 3 bases and J lost 1 base. Germline V gives CDR1 MNHEY, CDR2 SMNVEV (reference sequence). The CDR3 extends over 19 amino acids. The CDR3 DNA is TGTGCCAGCAGTTTGGGACTAGCGGGAGCTAGGAAGAACACCGGGGAGCTGTTTTTT. Residues: CASSLGLAGARKNTGELFF.

The gene calls are TRBV12-5 and TRBJ2-1, with D unresolved. The CDR3 has 11 residues. The germline gives CDR1 LGHNT, CDR2 FRNRAP. The V end lost 9 bases, the J end lost 0 bases, and 3 bases lay between the germline ends. In DNA form, the CDR3 reads TGTGCTAGCGGCTCCTACAATGAGCAGTTCTTC. It translates to CASGSYNEQFF.